This entry describes one TCR beta chain. This sample was included in a study of shared clonotypes between healthy human individuals. Sequencing was performed with immunoSEQ multiplex PCR; in TCRdb, only in-frame clones are kept and a portion is missing. Of 150,000 to 200,000 clones detected, about 68% appear once; the ten largest clones hold about 9.4%. What was sequenced was memory CD4+ T cells sorted from blood. The subset is: CD45RA-negative fraction. This sequence originates from a man aged 25-40 years in good health.

The CDR3 nucleotides read TGTGCCAGCAGCCTGACAGGGGACGAGCAGTACTTC. Protein sequence: CASSLTGDEQYF. The chain links TRBV11-3 to TRBJ2-7; 8 nucleotides align to TRBD1. V shed 5 bases and J 5 bases; nucleotides not matched to a gene: 2. This CDR3 is 12 amino acids long. CDR1 is SGHNT and CDR2 is YENEEA in the germline V gene.